The 22 T cell receptor beta chains presented below share a single source sample, sequenced in a study of neurological immune-mediated disorders. Time point: technical triplicate 2. MiXCR, run by TCRdb on the 5' RACE reads, gives a single entry per CDR3 protein. In the table there are about 59,000 distinct CDR3 sequences, around 24% of which are singletons. The sequenced sample consisted of PBMCs. The source is a man in his 60s with HTLV-1-associated myelopathy (HAM/TSP).

This clonotype has at least ten counts. The chain has TRBV29-1 and TRBJ1-4; D uncertain. Germline CDR1 and CDR2: SQVTM and ANQGSEA. This CDR3 is built from 13 residues. V lost 4 bases and J lost 4, with 10 bases in between. CDR3 DNA: TGCAGCGTTGGAAGGGCGGATAATGAAAAACTGTTTTTT. The encoded protein is CSVGRADNEKLFF.

There are a few counts of this clonotype. CDR3 nucleotide sequence: TGTGCCAGCAGCCTGGGACAGGGGTCCACGGAGACCCAGTACTTC. Its translation: CASSLGQGSTETQYF. The rearrangement joins TRBV7-9 to TRBJ2-5, with TRBD1 matching 10 bases. V trimming: 5 bases; J trimming: 5 bases; junction bases outside the gene matches: 8. Looked up from germline, CDR1 is SEHNR and CDR2 is FQNEAQ (reference sequence). CDR3 length: 15 residues.

This clonotype was counted ten times or more. The rearrangement links TRBV20-1 to TRBJ2-3, with 8 bases lining up with TRBD2. CDR1 is DFQATT, CDR2 SNEGSKA, per germline (reference sequence). The CDR3 consists of 13 residues. Trimming at V came to 6 bases and at J to 9 bases, leaving 11 bases not matched to a gene. The CDR3 sequence is CSAGLSGSATQYF. CDR3 coding DNA: TGCAGTGCCGGACTAAGCGGGAGTGCGACGCAGTATTTT.

This clonotype is medium-sized by share. The CDR3 sequence: CASSGGLAGYYEQYF. The CDR3 DNA reads as TGCGCCAGCAGCGGGGGACTAGCGGGATATTACGAGCAGTACTTC. The gene calls are TRBV5-1 and TRBJ2-7; TRBD2 agrees at 13 bases. The CDR3 covers 15 residues. With 4 bases clipped from V and 4 bases from J, the junction kept 5 bases outside the gene matches. Germline lookup yields CDR1 SGHRS and CDR2 YFSETQ.

This clonotype appeared a few times. This chain uses TRBV7-9 with TRBJ1-1; 11 bases map to TRBD1. J was trimmed by 9 bases and V by 5 bases; bases with no gene match: 8. The CDR3 spans 14 residues. Germline assignment: CDR1 SEHNR and CDR2 FQNEAQ (reference sequence). The CDR3 DNA follows: TGTGCCAGCAGCCTTCTGGACAGGGGGCCAAAAGCTTTCTTT. It codes for CASSLLDRGPKAFF.

There are many counts of this clonotype. This chain joins TRBV24-1 and TRBJ2-2; D call uncertain. The CDR3 totals 19 residues. Trimming shortened V by 0 bases and J by 0 bases, and 16 bases separated the two germline ends. Germline-derived CDR1 and CDR2 are KGHDR and SFDVKD. The CDR3, as DNA: TGTGCCACCAGTGATTTGGGATCGATGGAAACTACGAACACCGGGGAGCTGTTTTTT. As protein: CATSDLGSMETTNTGELFF.

This clonotype was seen a single time. Likely a read error: the CDR3 ends without its conserved phenylalanine or tryptophan. The J gene is TRBJ2-1, the V gene TRBV4-2; TRBD2 agrees at 14 bases. The J segment lost 8 bases and the V segment lost 4 bases, leaving 4 bases of the junction unmatched. This CDR3 comprises 15 residues. Germline V gene data show CDR1 as LGHNA and CDR2 as YNFKEQ. The CDR3 DNA reads as TGTGCCAGCAGCCGCGGGGGACTAGCGGGAGATGAGCAGTTCGTC. Translated: CASSRGGLAGDEQFV.

This clonotype was seen only once. The junction departs from the called germline gene at one end, perhaps through a read error. The rearrangement uses TRBV5-1 and TRBJ2-2; tentatively, D is TRBD1 or TRBD2 (5 bases each). CDR3 length equals 12 residues. Germline lookup yields CDR1 SGHRS and CDR2 YFSETQ. The DNA for the CDR3 is TGCGCCGGGGGACGGGCGTTCGGGAAGCTGTTTTTT. Translating it yields CAGGRAFGKLFF.

The V and J genes are TRBV4-1 and TRBJ2-7; TRBD1 might be the D (6 bases). Looked up from germline, CDR1 is MGHRA and CDR2 is YSYEKL. There are 14 residues in the CDR3. Trimming stripped 1 base from V and 4 bases from J, with 11 bases between. CDR3 region: CASSQAKGEYEQYF. Written as DNA, the CDR3 is TGCGCCAGCAGCCAAGCAAAGGGGGAGTACGAGCAGTACTTC.

The chain is built from TRBV20-1 and TRBJ2-3; 10 bases map to TRBD2. The germline gives CDR1 DFQATT, CDR2 SNEGSKA (reference sequence). Losses at the gene ends were 6 bases for V and 3 bases for J; bases not matched to a gene: 18. The length of the CDR3 is 18 residues. CDR3 loop: CSAPNVRVTSGLTDTQYF. As DNA, the CDR3 is TGCAGTGCACCAAATGTTAGGGTGACTAGCGGGCTGACAGATACGCAGTATTTT.

In its sample, this clonotype was seen many times. The chain links TRBV7-9 to TRBJ1-4; no clear D gene. V lost 8 bases and J 8 bases, leaving 18 bases between the germline ends. CDR3 length: 14 amino acids. The V gene's germline CDR1 is SEHNR and CDR2 FQNEAQ (reference sequence). The CDR3 region is CASPAPGEREKLFF. DNA of the CDR3: TGTGCCAGCCCGGCGCCGGGTGAACGCGAAAAACTGTTTTTT.

This clonotype was counted at least ten times. The V gene is TRBV20-1, the J gene TRBJ1-1, with TRBD1 matching over 7 bases. V shed 3 bases and J 5 bases; nucleotides not matched to a gene: 9. The CDR3 is 14 amino acids. Germline CDR1 and CDR2: DFQATT and SNEGSKA (reference sequence). The CDR3 DNA reads TGCAGTGCTAGGAGGGGGCAGGATGGGACTGAAGCTTTCTTT. This translates into CSARRGQDGTEAFF.

This clonotype has only a few counts. V usage is TRBV20-1 and J usage is TRBJ1-5; D call uncertain. This CDR3 comprises 14 residues. V lost 6 bases to trimming and J lost 2 bases, with 14 bases between them. In germline, CDR1 is DFQATT, CDR2 SNEGSKA (reference sequence). The CDR3 DNA reads as TGCAGTGCGATTCCGCCAGTCGGCAATCAGCCCCAGCATTTT. Its translation is CSAIPPVGNQPQHF.

The chain combines TRBV10-3 with TRBJ1-1; no clear D gene. CDR1 is ENHRY and CDR2 is SYGVKD in the germline V gene. The V end lost 6 bases, the J end lost 1 base, and 9 bases lay between the germline ends. The CDR3 spans 13 residues. CDR3 loop: CAIRGPGNTEAFF. CDR3 coding DNA: TGTGCCATCAGAGGACCCGGGAACACTGAAGCTTTCTTT.

This clonotype appeared many times. The chain is built from TRBV5-1 and TRBJ2-3; 14 bases agree with TRBD2. Germline V lookup: CDR1 SGHRS, CDR2 YFSETQ. The CDR3 has 19 residues. The V segment lost 0 bases and the J segment 5 bases; nucleotides outside the gene matches: 11. The CDR3 nucleotides are TGCGCCAGCAGCTTGGGCGGGACTAGCGGGAGCTGGTTCGGAGATACGCAGTATTTT. It yields the protein CASSLGGTSGSWFGDTQYF.

This clonotype was recorded many times. The rearrangement uses TRBV7-2 and TRBJ2-7, with 9 nucleotides matching TRBD1. After removal of 0 bases from V and 2 bases from J, the junction contained 5 bases not matched to a gene. Germline V CDR1 and CDR2: SGHTA, FQGNSA. The CDR3 length is 16 residues. CDR3: CASSLAGTGSAYEQYF. The CDR3 region has the DNA TGTGCCAGCAGCTTAGCGGGGACAGGGAGTGCCTACGAGCAGTACTTC.

This clonotype appeared a few times. The chain has TRBV14 and TRBJ2-1, with D hard to call. CDR1 is SGHDN, CDR2 FVKESK, per germline. V lost 0 bases, J lost 9 bases, and 12 bases lay in between. The CDR3 is 14 amino acids. The CDR3 sequence: CASSQESGRIEQFF. The CDR3 bases are TGTGCCAGCAGCCAAGAGAGTGGACGTATTGAGCAGTTCTTC. The full variable domain, completed using reference TRBV14 and TRBJ2-1, is EAGVTQFPSHSVIEKGQTVTLRCDPISGHDNLYWYRRVMGKEIKFLLHFVKESKQDESGMPNNRFLAERTGGTYSTLKVQPAELEDSGVYFCASSQESGRIEQFFGPGTRLTVL.

This clonotype was found many times. The chain couples TRBV6-1 to TRBJ1-2; 8 nucleotides align to TRBD1. This CDR3 is built from 16 residues. Germline V CDR1 and CDR2: MNHNS, SASEGT. Trimming removed 4 bases from V and 3 bases from J; junction bases left unmatched: 10. The CDR3 coding sequence is TGTGCCAGCAGTGGGGGACAGGCTTCTTTACACTATGGCTACACCTTC. Protein product: CASSGGQASLHYGYTF.

As regards this clonotype: One junction end does not reproduce the germline sequence, and a read error may be involved. This rearrangement joins TRBV6-1 to TRBJ1-1, with 7 bases aligning to TRBD1. This CDR3 has 14 residues. Germline V gives CDR1 MNHNS, CDR2 SASEGT. The CDR3 region has the DNA TGTGTCAGCTCCGCCGAGGGGGCCCTTACTGAAGCTTTCTTT. It encodes CVSSAEGALTEAFF.

This clonotype has ten or more counts. CDR3 protein: CAGSGGRGGELFF. The CDR3 nucleotides read TGTGCCGGTTCTGGGGGGCGTGGCGGGGAGCTGTTTTTT. The rearrangement links TRBV12-3 or TRBV12-4 to TRBJ2-2, with D possibly being TRBD1 or TRBD2 (6 bases each). V lost 11 bases, J lost 7 bases, and 17 bases lay in between. This CDR3 has 13 residues.

This chain uses TRBV20-1 with TRBJ2-6; TRBD2 matches at 7 bases. CDR1 and CDR2 (germline): DFQATT, SNEGSKA (reference sequence). This CDR3 is 16 amino acids long. V was pared by 3 bases and J by 3 bases, with 8 bases of the junction left unmatched. The CDR3: CSASTGPGGGANVLTF. The DNA of the CDR3 is TGCAGTGCTAGCACTGGCCCGGGGGGTGGGGCCAACGTCCTGACTTTC.

This clonotype was counted ten times or more. V is TRBV5-1 and J is TRBJ1-2; tentative D call: TRBD1 (5 bases). Germline lookup yields CDR1 SGHRS and CDR2 YFSETQ. Trimming removed 0 bases from V and 4 bases from J, with 16 bases in between. This CDR3 contains 16 residues. CDR3 coding DNA: TGCGCCAGCAGCTTGGGCCCCACCGGGACGGGCTATGGCTACACCTTC. Amino acid sequence: CASSLGPTGTGYGYTF.